Below are 8 T cell receptor beta chains sequenced from a single sample in a study of T-cell memory formation after mild COVID-19. One entry per CDR3 protein, called by TCRdb with MiXCR from the 5' RACE reads. The table includes 430,000 or so distinct CDR3 sequences, about 23% detected once. Sequences were obtained from PBMCs or a T cell subset sorted from them (not recorded which). The receptors shown here come from an adult woman who had mild COVID-19 (a few samples of this study predate the infection). Cell type and time point are not known.

This chain connects TRBV29-1 to TRBJ2-1, with D possibly being TRBD1 (6 bases). The CDR3 length is 14 residues. With 3 bases removed from V and 6 bases from J, the gap between germline ends came to 15 bases. Per germline, CDR1 SQVTM and CDR2 ANQGSEA. The CDR3 sequence: CSVDGTRSTNEQFF. The CDR3 region has the DNA TGCAGCGTTGATGGGACAAGGAGCACCAATGAGCAGTTCTTC.

The CDR3 bases are TGTGCCAGCAGTTTCTCTTTTAGGGGTCAAGTCGAGCAGTACTTC. Translated, it gives CASSFSFRGQVEQYF. The rearrangement joins TRBV27 to TRBJ2-7; TRBD1 is a possible D gene (5 bases). Germline CDR1 MNHEY, CDR2 SMNVEV (reference sequence). V lost 3 bases and J lost 6, with 18 bases in between. The CDR3 spans 15 residues.

This clonotype was counted at least ten times. The chain links TRBV7-2 to TRBJ2-3; 8 bases agree with TRBD2. CDR3 length equals 15 residues. J was trimmed by 0 bases and V by 4 bases; bases with no gene match: 3. Germline lookup yields CDR1 SGHTA and CDR2 FQGNSA. CDR3 in DNA: TGTGCCAGCAGCTATAGCGGGACTAGCACAGATACGCAGTATTTT. Translated: CASSYSGTSTDTQYF. The full variable domain, its missing parts supplied by reference TRBV7-2 and TRBJ2-3, is GAGVSQSPSNKVTEKGKDVELRCDPISGHTALYWYRQSLGQGLEFLIYFQGNSAPDKSGLPSDRFSAERTGGSVSTLTIQRTQQEDSAVYLCASSYSGTSTDTQYFGPGTRLTVL.

The chain carries TRBV5-1 and TRBJ2-6; D might be TRBD1 (6 bases). The germline CDR1 and CDR2 sequences are SGHRS and YFSETQ. The CDR3 has 18 residues. V dropped 5 bases and J dropped 1 base, with 19 bases sitting between them. DNA of the CDR3: TGCGCCAGCAGTCGATTACAGGGCTCAATTTCTGGGGCCAACGTCCTGACTTTC. This translates into CASSRLQGSISGANVLTF.

This sequence joins TRBV20-1 and TRBJ2-7; TRBD1 is a possible D gene (6 bases). The germline gives CDR1 DFQATT, CDR2 SNEGSKA (reference sequence). Trimming removed 2 bases at V and 2 bases at J, with 10 bases between. CDR3 length: 13 amino acids. CDR3 in DNA: TGCAGTGCTAGATTAAACAGGGCCTACGAGCAGTACTTC. It is translated as CSARLNRAYEQYF.

Only a few counts were recorded for this clonotype. The chain combines TRBV7-2 with TRBJ2-5; D unclear. The CDR3 is made up of 15 amino acids. V lost 1 base, J lost 4 bases, and 13 bases lay in between. Germline loops: CDR1 SGHTA, CDR2 FQGNSA. CDR3 DNA sequence: TGTGCCAGCAGCTTAGTTGGTCAGGAACTAGAGACCCAGTACTTC. Amino acids: CASSLVGQELETQYF.

The rearrangement joins TRBV7-9 to TRBJ2-7; D not resolved. CDR3 length: 13 amino acids. Germline V gene lookup returns CDR1 SEHNR and CDR2 FQNEAQ (reference sequence). Deletions cut 4 bases from V and 5 bases from J, with 12 bases between. DNA for the CDR3: TGTGCCAGCAGCTCTAGATTAGTCGACGAGCAGTACTTC. It codes for CASSSRLVDEQYF.

The rearrangement uses TRBV19 and TRBJ2-5, with 10 bases that match TRBD1. Germline CDR1 and CDR2: LNHDA and SQIVND (reference sequence). This CDR3 is 14 amino acids long. The V and J ends lost 10 bases and 2 bases, in that order; junction bases with no gene match: 7. The CDR3 spells CATRQDRGQETQYF. The CDR3 region has the DNA TGTGCCACGAGGCAGGACAGGGGGCAAGAGACCCAGTACTTC.